This entry concerns a single T cell receptor (beta chain). Its target is not known. The PCR had 60 Vbeta and 13 Jbeta primers. The protocol was immunoSEQ multiplex PCR, while the TCRdb copy is restricted to in-frame clones and leaves out a portion. Of more than 95,000 clones listed, around three quarters are singletons. The CDR3 is made up of 14 amino acids. With 5 bases clipped from V and 2 bases from J, the junction kept 3 bases outside the gene matches. CDR1 SEHNR and CDR2 FQNEAQ come from the germline V gene (reference sequence). This entry comes from a study of cytomegalovirus exposure and HLA in healthy donors. Overall study results and limits: Within the data, a cluster of highly shared sequence variants was likely a sequencing artifact. As was reported, the classifier diagnosed cytomegalovirus status with high specificity and sensitivity.

The sample comprised PBMCs. The clonotype was recovered from a young woman in good health and CMV-seropositive. The chain recombines TRBV7-9 with TRBJ1-5; TRBD1 matches at 7 bases. CDR3 region: CASSTTGGNQPQHF. The CDR3 nucleotides read TGTGCCAGCAGCACTACAGGGGGCAATCAGCCCCAGCATTTT.